This TCR beta chain was found in a study of identical twins. This clonotype was detected many times. TCRdb ran MiXCR on the 5' RACE reads and lists one entry per CDR3 protein. The repertoire holds under 400,000 distinct CDR3 sequences, with about 9% as singletons. V lost 5 bases to trimming and J lost 6 bases, with 11 bases between them. Looked up from germline, CDR1 is DFQATT and CDR2 is SNEGSKA (reference sequence). The CDR3 extends over 12 amino acids. The clonotype originates from a woman between 50 and 59 years old in good health. V usage is TRBV20-1 and J usage is TRBJ2-1; no reliable D call. Sequencing was done on a sample of naive T cells sorted from blood. The CDR3 DNA follows: TGCAGTGCTCCGTCACCCATCAATGAGCAGTTCTTC. Residues: CSAPSPINEQFF.